The 27 T cell receptor beta chains reported below all come from one sample, sequenced in a study of early T cells in non-severe SARS-CoV-2 infection. TCRdb reanalysed the 5' RACE reads using MiXCR and keeps one entry per CDR3 protein. The table lists tens of thousands of distinct CDR3 sequences, almost 6% of them singletons. Source material: whole blood. The receptors derive from an adult who was a healthcare worker with PCR-confirmed SARS-CoV-2 infection or an uninfected control (not recorded which).

CDR3 coding DNA: TGTGCCAGCAGCTTAGATAGAGCATCGACCGGGGAGCTGTTTTTT. Encoded protein: CASSLDRASTGELFF. The gene calls are TRBV11-2 and TRBJ2-2; D is uncertain. Deletions cut 0 bases from V and 5 bases from J, with 10 bases between. The CDR3 covers 15 residues. Germline assignment: CDR1 SGHAT and CDR2 FQNNGV.

This clonotype was seen a few times. The genes are TRBV20-1 and TRBJ2-2; a weak D match, TRBD1 (6 bases). CDR3 length: 14 residues. Per germline, CDR1 DFQATT and CDR2 SNEGSKA (reference sequence). Trimming took off 6 bases at V and 4 bases at J, with 15 bases between the two ends. The CDR3 DNA sequence: TGCAGTGCCGAGACCGCGACAGGCACCGGGGAGCTGTTTTTT. This encodes CSAETATGTGELFF.

The chain joins TRBV20-1 to TRBJ1-1; 10 bases fit TRBD1. Trimming took 0 bases from V and 5 from J; bases not matched to a gene: 6. Germline CDR1 reads DFQATT; CDR2 reads SNEGSKA (reference sequence). This CDR3 is built from 15 residues. The CDR3 DNA reads as TGCAGTGCTAGAGATAGCGGACAGGGGGAAACTGAAGCTTTCTTT. Residues: CSARDSGQGETEAFF.

This clonotype was recorded many times. The chain employs TRBV6-2 or TRBV6-3 and TRBJ2-7; D possibly corresponds to TRBD2 (6 bases). CDR1 is MNHEY and CDR2 is SVGEGT in the germline V gene. This CDR3 is 14 amino acids long. V lost 9 bases and J lost 6, with 21 bases in between. The CDR3 DNA sequence: TGTGCCAGTTTGGGACTCCGTGGTAGGATCGAGCAGTACTTC. Translation gives CASLGLRGRIEQYF.

The table lists this clonotype with many counts. The J gene is TRBJ2-3, the V gene TRBV4-3, with TRBD2 matching 12 bases. The CDR3 runs to 15 residues. The V gene's germline CDR1 is LGHNA and CDR2 YSLEER. V was pared by 5 bases and J by 6 bases, with 6 bases of the junction left unmatched. CDR3 protein: CASSNLLAGGDTQYF. CDR3 sequence (DNA): TGCGCCAGCAGCAACTTACTAGCGGGGGGCGATACGCAGTATTTT.

By frequency in the sample, this clonotype is medium-sized. This chain links TRBV24-1 with TRBJ2-3; D gene ambiguous. This CDR3 region has 12 residues. V was pared by 4 bases and J by 1 base, with 2 bases between. Germline V gene data show CDR1 as KGHDR and CDR2 as SFDVKD. The CDR3 loop reads CATSERTDTQYF. CDR3 DNA: TGTGCCACCAGTGAGCGCACAGATACGCAGTATTTT.

This clonotype was seen at least ten times. The gene calls are TRBV6-1 and TRBJ2-1, with 9 bases lining up with TRBD2. CDR1 MNHNS and CDR2 SASEGT come from the germline V gene. This CDR3 is 17 amino acids long. V shed 4 bases and J 1 base; nucleotides not matched to a gene: 8. CDR3 nucleotides: TGTGCCAGCAGTGCACTAGCGGGCCCGATTTCCTACAATGAGCAGTTCTTC. Protein: CASSALAGPISYNEQFF.

CDR3 residues: CSVAFYSSYNEQFF. In DNA form, the CDR3 reads TGCAGCGTTGCCTTTTATAGCTCCTACAATGAGCAGTTCTTC. This sequence joins TRBV29-1 and TRBJ2-1, with D hard to call. Trimming took off 4 bases at V and 0 bases at J, with 10 bases between the two ends. Germline CDR1 and CDR2: SQVTM and ANQGSEA. There are 14 residues in the CDR3.

In this sample, this clonotype turned up many times. This sequence joins TRBV20-1 and TRBJ2-7, with D possibly matching TRBD2 (6 bases). With 3 bases removed from V and 0 bases from J, the gap between germline ends came to 6 bases. Germline V gene sequence: CDR1 DFQATT, CDR2 SNEGSKA (reference sequence). The CDR3 extends over 12 amino acids. The DNA of the CDR3 is TGCAGTGCTAGCGGGAGCTCCTACGAGCAGTACTTC. Amino acid sequence: CSASGSSYEQYF.

This clonotype was observed many times. The chain employs TRBV4-1 and TRBJ2-4; TRBD1 or TRBD2 may be the D gene (6 bases each). The V gene lost 0 bases and the J gene lost 1 base, with 13 bases spanning the gap. The germline V gene encodes CDR1 MGHRA and CDR2 YSYEKL. CDR3 size: 17 residues. CDR3 amino acids: CASSQDWGAGAKNIQYF. CDR3 DNA sequence: TGCGCCAGCAGCCAAGATTGGGGGGCCGGGGCCAAAAACATTCAGTACTTC.

This clonotype rates as medium-sized. The V and J genes are TRBV19 and TRBJ2-2; 11 bases map to TRBD1. The CDR3 has 13 residues. With V trimmed by 9 bases and J by 5 bases, 2 bases remained unmatched. Germline CDR1 is LNHDA and CDR2 is SQIVND (reference sequence). Here the CDR3 reads CASWDRGTGELFF. CDR3 sequence (DNA): TGTGCCAGCTGGGACAGGGGGACCGGGGAGCTGTTTTTT.

In its sample, this clonotype was seen a few times. The chain employs TRBV7-9 and TRBJ1-1, with D hard to call. Germline-derived CDR1 and CDR2 are SEHNR and FQNEAQ (reference sequence). Trimming removed 5 bases from V and 7 bases from J, with 8 bases in between. The CDR3 length is 11 residues. CDR3 residues: CASSRHHEAFF. CDR3 in DNA: TGTGCCAGCAGCCGCCACCATGAAGCTTTCTTT. The entire variable domain, with the rest obtained from reference TRBV7-9 and TRBJ1-1, is as follows: DTGVSQNPRHKITKRGQNVTFRCDPISEHNRLYWYRQTLGQGPEFLTYFQNEAQLEKSRLLSDRFSAERPKGSFSTLEIQRTEQGDSAMYLCASSRHHEAFFGQGTRLTVV.

This clonotype was found many times. V gene TRBV12-2 combines with J gene TRBJ2-7; TRBD2 was called by the table and not checked on the DNA. TRBV12-2 is designated a pseudogene. The CDR3 covers 16 residues. CDR3 DNA sequence: TGTGCAAGTCGCTTAGTCTTCACTAGCGGCTCCTACGAGCAGTACTTC. The encoded protein is CASRLVFTSGSYEQYF.

The rearrangement links TRBV11-2 to TRBJ2-4; D might be TRBD1 or TRBD2, each matching 5 bases. Per germline, CDR1 SGHAT and CDR2 FQNNGV. The CDR3 extends over 13 amino acids. V was cut by 0 bases and J by 7 bases, with 7 bases left in between. The CDR3 loop is CASSLDRENIQYF. CDR3 nucleotide sequence: TGTGCCAGCAGCTTAGACAGGGAGAACATTCAGTACTTC. Based on the CDR3 plus reference TRBV11-2 and TRBJ2-4, the full variable domain is EAGVAQSPRYKIIEKRQSVAFWCNPISGHATLYWYQQILGQGPKLLIQFQNNGVVDDSQLPKDRFSAERLKGVDSTLKIQPAKLEDSAVYLCASSLDRENIQYFGAGTRLSVL.

Many counts were recorded for this clonotype. This chain uses TRBV7-3 with TRBJ2-3, with 11 bases identical to TRBD1. V gave up 5 bases and J gave up 4 bases; unmatched junction bases: 5. This CDR3 is 15 amino acids long. The V gene's germline CDR1 is SGHTA and CDR2 FQGTGA. The CDR3 region is CASSRTGGSADTQYF. The DNA for the CDR3 is TGTGCCAGCAGCAGGACAGGGGGCAGCGCAGATACGCAGTATTTT.

This clonotype showed up many times. CDR3 in amino acids: CASSPQGDTQYF. CDR3 in DNA: TGTGCCAGCAGCCCTCAGGGAGATACGCAGTATTTT. This chain uses TRBV7-2 with TRBJ2-3; maybe TRBD1 (5 bases). The CDR3 loop spans 12 amino acids. The V gene's germline CDR1 is SGHTA and CDR2 FQGNSA. V was cut by 5 bases and J by 5 bases, with 8 bases left in between.

In its sample, this clonotype was seen many times. The genes are TRBV6-5 and TRBJ2-7; no clear D gene. Per the germline V gene, CDR1 is MNHEY and CDR2 is SVGAGI. The CDR3 is 14 amino acids. The V and J ends lost 0 bases and 2 bases respectively, with 8 bases between them. The CDR3 DNA reads TGTGCCAGCAGTTACTCGACTCGCGCCTACGAGCAGTACTTC. This sequence encodes CASSYSTRAYEQYF.

This clonotype was recorded many times. The chain has TRBV4-1 and TRBJ2-1; 12 bases are a match to TRBD2. This CDR3 is built from 15 residues. Germline CDR1 reads MGHRA; CDR2 reads YSYEKL. Trimming took 1 base from V and 8 from J; bases not matched to a gene: 3. The CDR3 loop reads CASSQGLAGDYEQFF. The CDR3, as DNA: TGCGCCAGCAGCCAAGGACTAGCGGGAGACTATGAGCAGTTCTTC.

This clonotype appeared many times. This chain uses TRBV15 with TRBJ2-5; D is unresolved. V was clipped by 1 base and J by 3 bases, with 9 bases between them. Germline CDR1 and CDR2: LNHNV and YYDKDF (reference sequence). The CDR3 has 14 amino acids. CDR3 region: CATSRVPREETQYF. CDR3 DNA sequence: TGTGCCACCAGCAGAGTTCCCCGGGAAGAGACCCAGTACTTC.

This clonotype has a count of ten or more. J is TRBJ2-7 and V is TRBV18; tentative D call: TRBD2 (5 bases). V lost 3 bases to trimming and J lost 9 bases, with 15 bases between them. The CDR3 has 13 residues. Germline V gene data show CDR1 as KGHSH and CDR2 as LQKENI. The CDR3 DNA follows: TGTGCCAGCTCACCGCTAGTAACACGGGGGCAGTACTTC. The encoded protein is CASSPLVTRGQYF. Full variable domain (outside the CDR3, taken from reference TRBV18 and TRBJ2-7): NAGVMQNPRHLVRRRGQEARLRCSPMKGHSHVYWYRQLPEEGLKFMVYLQKENIIDESGMPKERFSAEFPKEGPSILRIQQVVRGDSAAYFCASSPLVTRGQYFGPGTRLTVT.

V gene TRBV10-3 combines with J gene TRBJ2-1; 9 positions match TRBD2. V trimming: 3 bases; J trimming: 0 bases; junction bases outside the gene matches: 18. Germline V lookup: CDR1 ENHRY, CDR2 SYGVKD. This CDR3 region has 21 residues. CDR3 nucleotides: TGTGCCATCAGTGACCCCATGGGGATAGGCGGGGGGGATAGCTCCTACAATGAGCAGTTCTTC. The encoded protein is CAISDPMGIGGGDSSYNEQFF.

This clonotype was recorded at least ten times. The gene calls are TRBV7-2 and TRBJ1-1; no reliable D call. V lost 7 bases, J lost 0 bases, and 12 bases lay in between. In germline, CDR1 is SGHTA, CDR2 FQGNSA. This CDR3 has 14 amino acids. The chain's CDR3 is CASTIKGVNTEAFF. DNA for the CDR3: TGTGCCAGCACCATTAAAGGCGTGAACACTGAAGCTTTCTTT. Together with reference TRBV7-2 and TRBJ1-1, the CDR3 gives the full variable domain: GAGVSQSPSNKVTEKGKDVELRCDPISGHTALYWYRQSLGQGLEFLIYFQGNSAPDKSGLPSDRFSAERTGGSVSTLTIQRTQQEDSAVYLCASTIKGVNTEAFFGQGTRLTVV.

In this sample, this clonotype turned up many times. V is TRBV20-1 and J is TRBJ2-5, with D uncertain. The V and J ends lost 5 bases and 0 bases respectively, with 13 bases between them. This CDR3 contains 14 residues. CDR1 is DFQATT, CDR2 SNEGSKA, per germline (reference sequence). The CDR3 DNA follows: TGCAGTGCTCCTAGACTGACCCACCAAGAGACCCAGTACTTC. Protein sequence: CSAPRLTHQETQYF.

This clonotype has just a few counts. This chain joins TRBV5-1 and TRBJ2-5; 13 bases are a match to TRBD2. CDR3 length equals 17 residues. Losses at the gene ends were 2 bases for V and 4 bases for J; bases not matched to a gene: 8. Per the germline V gene, CDR1 is SGHRS and CDR2 is YFSETQ. The CDR3 loop reads CASSFGLAGATGETQYF. The CDR3 coding sequence is TGCGCCAGCAGCTTCGGACTAGCGGGGGCCACGGGAGAGACCCAGTACTTC.

This clonotype appeared many times. This rearrangement joins TRBV10-3 to TRBJ2-6, with D possibly matching TRBD2 (5 bases). Trimming stripped 2 bases from V and 2 bases from J, with 10 bases between. From germline, CDR1 is ENHRY and CDR2 SYGVKD. This CDR3 spans 16 amino acids. Here the CDR3 reads CAISEREGPGANVLTF. The DNA for the CDR3 is TGTGCCATCAGTGAGAGAGAGGGCCCTGGGGCCAACGTCCTGACTTTC.

The table lists this clonotype with many counts. The chain has TRBV4-2 and TRBJ2-7; D might be TRBD1 (5 bases). This CDR3 spans 15 amino acids. The V gene's germline CDR1 is LGHNA and CDR2 YNFKEQ. Between the trimmed V and J ends, which lost 0 bases and 0 bases, there was a span of 9 bases. In DNA, the CDR3 is TGTGCCAGCAGCCAAGACAGGGCCCCCTCCTACGAGCAGTACTTC. Protein product: CASSQDRAPSYEQYF.

This clonotype has ten or more counts. V is TRBV20-1 and J is TRBJ2-7; 8 bases agree with TRBD1. Germline lookup yields CDR1 DFQATT and CDR2 SNEGSKA (reference sequence). The CDR3 loop spans 14 amino acids. V trimming: 0 bases; J trimming: 6 bases; junction bases outside the gene matches: 7. The chain's CDR3 is CSARDQLQGGEQYF. The CDR3 DNA reads as TGCAGTGCTAGAGATCAGTTACAGGGGGGCGAGCAGTACTTC.